This T cell receptor (beta chain) emerged from a study of siplizumab effects on memory and regulatory T cells. Clones were read by immunoSEQ multiplex PCR, and TCRdb kept only the in-frame ones, dropping some. The sample contains fewer than 100,000 clones, approximately 95% of which appear only once. The CDR3 is made up of 14 amino acids. Germline lookup yields CDR1 SNHLY and CDR2 FYNNEI. V was clipped by 7 bases and J by 2 bases; unmatched bases: 7. Study-level findings and limits: The study did not confirm that proliferating Tregs from siplizumab cultures were suppressive.

Concerning this clone: Antigen unknown.

J is TRBJ2-7 and V is TRBV2; 8 bases line up with TRBD1. Input material: CD8+ T cells sorted from blood. The TCR comes from a human donor in good health. The CDR3 is CASTLSGGTYEQYF. The DNA of the CDR3 is TGTGCCAGCACTCTATCAGGGGGCACCTACGAGCAGTACTTC.